This T cell receptor (beta chain) was sequenced in a study of T cell changes during pregnancy in multiple sclerosis. Germline V lookup: CDR1 SEHNR, CDR2 FQNEAQ (reference sequence). The CDR3 has 17 residues. Trimming at V came to 5 bases and at J to 2 bases, leaving 13 bases not matched to a gene. Only in-frame clones appear in the TCRdb table, and some are missing; sequencing was by immunoSEQ multiplex PCR. This table has 75,000 to 100,000 clones, over 75% appearing once. The rearrangement links TRBV7-9 to TRBJ2-3; 7 bases fit TRBD2. The source material was peripheral blood, sampled in the second trimester of pregnancy. The receptor was isolated from a female donor in good health, enrolled as a control in a pregnancy study. The CDR3 DNA reads as TGTGCCAGCAGCCCTAAGGGGCTAGCGGCTATCACAGATACGCAGTATTTT. Translating it yields CASSPKGLAAITDTQYF.